This T cell receptor (beta chain) was retrieved from a study of immune evolution from preneoplasia to lung adenocarcinoma. Study context: HLA loss of heterozygosity: about 7% AIS, over 12% MIA, about 35% ADC, none AAH. Study-wide findings and caveats: Normal lung had highest clonality; later lesions appeared denser, more diverse. Top clone frequencies peaked in normal lung, apparently declining through invasive adenocarcinoma.

This clone occurred a few times. What it binds is not known. Different DNA sequences within this sample yield the same CDR3. The germline gives CDR1 MDHEN, CDR2 SYDVKM. V was clipped by 7 bases and J by 2 bases, with 14 bases between them. This CDR3 has 14 amino acids. Two lung cancer pathologists independently confirmed each histologic diagnosis. Assay used: immunoSEQ multiplex PCR; TCRdb lists only in-frame clones, some missing. Of about 26,000 clones listed, less than 80% are singletons. This TCR was recovered from a person in their sixties or seventies with invasive lung adenocarcinoma. Some clones in this sample may be carry-over from other donors' samples. The V and J genes are TRBV28 and TRBJ2-5; D possibly corresponds to TRBD1 (6 bases). Sequenced sample: FFPE invasive lung adenocarcinoma tissue. The CDR3 reads CASTSGQPQETQYF. CDR3 nucleotide sequence: TGTGCCAGCACCTCAGGACAGCCACAAGAGACCCAGTACTTC.